This T cell receptor (beta chain) was recorded in a study of radiotherapy plus CTLA-4 blockade in lung cancer. Study context: Of the patients, about 20% showed objective responses and about 30% attained disease control. The study's findings and limits: Blood saw expansion of tumor-derived TCR clones after radiotherapy plus ipilimumab.

Focal radiation was given together with CTLA-4 blockade (ipilimumab) to patients with chemo-refractory metastatic non-small-cell lung cancer. On this clone: The antigen is unknown.

Here immunoSEQ multiplex PCR was the method, and the copy in TCRdb shows in-frame clones only, minus some. The sample contains tens of thousands of clones, 73% of which appear only once. The clonotype originates from a human donor with non-small cell lung cancer who had a complete response to radiotherapy plus ipilimumab. The material was peripheral blood, obtained from a patient treated with radiotherapy plus ipilimumab.

CDR3 sequence reads: CASSWGPGNTEAFF. The CDR3 DNA sequence: TGTGCCAGCAGTTGGGGCCCTGGGAACACTGAAGCTTTCTTT. The chain links TRBV28 to TRBJ1-1; the D gene is possibly TRBD1 (5 bases). Germline CDR1 MDHEN, CDR2 SYDVKM. The CDR3 totals 14 residues. The V end lost 4 bases, the J end lost 1 base, and 10 bases lay between the germline ends.